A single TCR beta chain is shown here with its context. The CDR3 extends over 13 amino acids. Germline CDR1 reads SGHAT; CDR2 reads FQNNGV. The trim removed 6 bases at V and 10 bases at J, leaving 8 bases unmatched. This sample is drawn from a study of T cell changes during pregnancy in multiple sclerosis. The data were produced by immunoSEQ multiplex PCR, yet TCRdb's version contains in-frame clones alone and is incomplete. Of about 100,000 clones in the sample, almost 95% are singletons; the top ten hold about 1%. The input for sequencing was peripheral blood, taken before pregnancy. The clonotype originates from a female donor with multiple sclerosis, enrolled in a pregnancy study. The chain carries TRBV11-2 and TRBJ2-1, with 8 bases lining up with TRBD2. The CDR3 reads CASRPSGSGEQFF. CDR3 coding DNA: TGTGCCAGCAGACCCAGCGGGAGTGGGGAGCAGTTCTTC.